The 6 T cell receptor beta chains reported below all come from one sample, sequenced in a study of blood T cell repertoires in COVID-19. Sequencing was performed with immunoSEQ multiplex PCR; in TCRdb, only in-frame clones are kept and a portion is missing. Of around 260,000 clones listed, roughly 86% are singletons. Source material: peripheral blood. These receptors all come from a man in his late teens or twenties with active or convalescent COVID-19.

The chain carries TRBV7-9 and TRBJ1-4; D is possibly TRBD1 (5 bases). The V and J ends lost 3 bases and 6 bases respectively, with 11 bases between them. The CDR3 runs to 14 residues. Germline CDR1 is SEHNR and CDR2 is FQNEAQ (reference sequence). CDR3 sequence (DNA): TGTGCCAGCAGCTTGCGCAGGGTGGATGAAAAACTGTTTTTT. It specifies CASSLRRVDEKLFF.

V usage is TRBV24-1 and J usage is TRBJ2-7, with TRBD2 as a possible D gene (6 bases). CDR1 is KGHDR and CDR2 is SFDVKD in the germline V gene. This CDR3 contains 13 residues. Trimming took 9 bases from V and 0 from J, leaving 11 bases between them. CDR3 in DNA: TGTGCCACCTCAGACGGGAGCTCCTACGAGCAGTACTTC. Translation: CATSDGSSYEQYF.

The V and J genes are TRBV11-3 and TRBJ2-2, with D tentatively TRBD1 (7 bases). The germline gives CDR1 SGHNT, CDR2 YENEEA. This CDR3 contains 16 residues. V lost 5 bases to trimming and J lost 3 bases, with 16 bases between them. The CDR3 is CASSGGGGTDTGELFF. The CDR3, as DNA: TGTGCCAGCAGCGGAGGGGGCGGGACCGACACCGGGGAGCTGTTTTTT.

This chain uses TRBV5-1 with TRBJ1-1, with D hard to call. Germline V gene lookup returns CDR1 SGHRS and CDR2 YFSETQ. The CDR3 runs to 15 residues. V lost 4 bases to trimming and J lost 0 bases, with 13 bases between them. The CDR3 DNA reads TGCGCCAGCAGCCAACTTAGAAAAATGAACACTGAAGCTTTCTTT. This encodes CASSQLRKMNTEAFF.

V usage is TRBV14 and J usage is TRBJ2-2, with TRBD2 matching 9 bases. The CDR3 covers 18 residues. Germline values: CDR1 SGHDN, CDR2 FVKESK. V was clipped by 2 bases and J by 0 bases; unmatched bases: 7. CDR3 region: CASSQFLAGYANTGELFF. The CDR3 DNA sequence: TGTGCCAGCAGCCAATTCCTAGCGGGGTACGCGAACACCGGGGAGCTGTTTTTT.

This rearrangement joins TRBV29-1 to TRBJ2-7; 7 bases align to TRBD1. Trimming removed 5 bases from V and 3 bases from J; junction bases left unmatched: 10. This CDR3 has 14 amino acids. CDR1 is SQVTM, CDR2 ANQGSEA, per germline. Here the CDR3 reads CSVTGTALGYEQYF. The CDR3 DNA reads TGCAGCGTTACCGGGACAGCCTTAGGCTACGAGCAGTACTTC.